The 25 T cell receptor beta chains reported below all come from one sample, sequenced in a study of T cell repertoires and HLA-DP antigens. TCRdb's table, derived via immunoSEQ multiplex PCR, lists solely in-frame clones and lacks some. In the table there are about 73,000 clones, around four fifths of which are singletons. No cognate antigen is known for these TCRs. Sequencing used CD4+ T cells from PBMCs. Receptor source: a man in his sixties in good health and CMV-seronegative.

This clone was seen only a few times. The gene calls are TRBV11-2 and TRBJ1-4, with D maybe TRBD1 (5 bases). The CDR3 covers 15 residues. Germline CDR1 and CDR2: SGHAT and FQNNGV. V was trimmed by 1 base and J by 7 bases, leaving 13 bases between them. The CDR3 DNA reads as TGTGCCAGCAGCTTAGTGAGGGGTTCCGGTGAAAAACTGTTTTTT. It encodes CASSLVRGSGEKLFF.

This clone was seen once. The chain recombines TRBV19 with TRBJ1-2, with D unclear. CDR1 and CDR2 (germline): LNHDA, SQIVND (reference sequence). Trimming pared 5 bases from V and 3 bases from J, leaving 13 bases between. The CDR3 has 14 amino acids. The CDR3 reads CASSPQEGYYGYTF. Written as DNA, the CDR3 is TGTGCCAGTAGTCCCCAGGAGGGCTACTATGGCTACACCTTC. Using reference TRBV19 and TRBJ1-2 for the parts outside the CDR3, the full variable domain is DGGITQSPKYLFRKEGQNVTLSCEQNLNHDAMYWYRQDPGQGLRLIYYSQIVNDFQKGDIAEGYSVSREKKESFPLTVTSAQKNPTAFYLCASSPQEGYYGYTFGSGTRLTVV.

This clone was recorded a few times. CDR3 sequence: CASSLVGTTYYNEQFF. The CDR3 nucleotides read TGTGCCAGCAGCTTGGTAGGGACTACTTACTACAATGAGCAGTTCTTC. V is TRBV5-4 and J is TRBJ2-1, with TRBD2 identical over 7 bases. The germline CDR1 and CDR2 sequences are SGHNT and YYREEE (reference sequence). V lost 0 bases, J lost 3 bases, and 6 bases stayed unmatched. There are 16 residues in the CDR3.

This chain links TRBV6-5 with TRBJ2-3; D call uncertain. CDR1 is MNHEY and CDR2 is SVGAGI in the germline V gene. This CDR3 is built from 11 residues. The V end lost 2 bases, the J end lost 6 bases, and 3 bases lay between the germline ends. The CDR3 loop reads CASSYGDTQYF. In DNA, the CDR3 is TGTGCCAGCAGTTACGGGGATACGCAGTATTTT.

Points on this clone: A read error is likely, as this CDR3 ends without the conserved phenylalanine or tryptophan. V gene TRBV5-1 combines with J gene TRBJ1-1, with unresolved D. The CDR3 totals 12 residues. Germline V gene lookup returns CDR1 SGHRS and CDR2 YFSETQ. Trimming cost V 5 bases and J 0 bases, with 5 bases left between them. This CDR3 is CASRDLNTEAFS. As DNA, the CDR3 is TGCGCCAGCAGAGACTTGAACACTGAAGCTTTCTCT.

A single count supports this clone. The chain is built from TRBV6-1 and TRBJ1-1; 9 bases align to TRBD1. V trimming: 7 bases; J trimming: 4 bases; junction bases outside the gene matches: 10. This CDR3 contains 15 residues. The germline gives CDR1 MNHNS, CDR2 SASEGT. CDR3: CASTYNRGQGTEAFF. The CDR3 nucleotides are TGTGCCAGCACCTACAACAGGGGGCAGGGCACTGAAGCTTTCTTT.

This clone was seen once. CDR3 amino acids: CASSQGWSYEQYV. In DNA, the CDR3 is TGTGCCAGCAGCCAAGGGTGGTCCTACGAGCAGTACGTC. V is TRBV13 and J is TRBJ2-7; D remains ambiguous. Trimming left V 5 bases short and J 1 base short, with 9 bases between. Germline CDR1 is PRHDT and CDR2 is FYEKMQ (reference sequence). This CDR3 has 13 residues.

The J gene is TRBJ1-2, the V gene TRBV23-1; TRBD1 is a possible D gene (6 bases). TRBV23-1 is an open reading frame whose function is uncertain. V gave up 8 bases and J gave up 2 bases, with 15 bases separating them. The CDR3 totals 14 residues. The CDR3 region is CASQIEQGNYGYTF. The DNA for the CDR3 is TGCGCCAGCCAAATTGAACAGGGCAACTATGGCTACACCTTC.

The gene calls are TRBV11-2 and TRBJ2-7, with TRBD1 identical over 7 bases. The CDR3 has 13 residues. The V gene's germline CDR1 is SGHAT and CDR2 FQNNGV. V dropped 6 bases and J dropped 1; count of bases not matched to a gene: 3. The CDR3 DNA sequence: TGTGCCAGCAGTCCGACAGGGTCCTACGAGCAGTACTTC. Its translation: CASSPTGSYEQYF.

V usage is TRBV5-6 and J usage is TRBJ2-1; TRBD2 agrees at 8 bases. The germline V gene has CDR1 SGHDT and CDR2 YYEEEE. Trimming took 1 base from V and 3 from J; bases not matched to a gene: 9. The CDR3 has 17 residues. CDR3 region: CASSLSPGTRFYNEQFF. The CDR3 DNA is TGTGCCAGCAGCTTGAGCCCCGGGACTAGGTTCTACAATGAGCAGTTCTTC.

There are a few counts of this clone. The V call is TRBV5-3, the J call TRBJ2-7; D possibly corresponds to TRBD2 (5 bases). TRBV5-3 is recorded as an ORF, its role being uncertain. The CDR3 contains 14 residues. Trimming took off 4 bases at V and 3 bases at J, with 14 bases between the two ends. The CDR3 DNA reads TGTGCCAGAAGCGGTTTGCAGCGGAACTACGAGCAGTACGTC. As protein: CARSGLQRNYEQYV.

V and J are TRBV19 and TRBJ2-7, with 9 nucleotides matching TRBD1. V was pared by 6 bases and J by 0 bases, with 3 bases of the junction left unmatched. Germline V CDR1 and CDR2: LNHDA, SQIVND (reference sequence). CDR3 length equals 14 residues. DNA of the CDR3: TGTGCCAGTAGGGGGACAGGGAGCTCCTACGAGCAGTACTTC. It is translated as CASRGTGSSYEQYF.

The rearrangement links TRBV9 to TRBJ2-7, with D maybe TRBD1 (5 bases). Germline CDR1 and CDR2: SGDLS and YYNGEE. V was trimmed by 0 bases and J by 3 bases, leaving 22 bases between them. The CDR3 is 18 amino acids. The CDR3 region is CASSVEPWKGPLIYEQYV. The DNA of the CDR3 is TGTGCCAGCAGCGTAGAGCCATGGAAGGGGCCACTGATCTACGAGCAGTACGTC.

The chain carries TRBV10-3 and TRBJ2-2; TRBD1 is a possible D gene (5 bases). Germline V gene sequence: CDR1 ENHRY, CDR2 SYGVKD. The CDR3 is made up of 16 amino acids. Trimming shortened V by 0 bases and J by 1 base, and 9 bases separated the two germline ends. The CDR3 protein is CAISESGRRNTGELFF. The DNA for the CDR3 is TGTGCCATCAGTGAGTCGGGGCGTCGGAACACCGGGGAGCTGTTTTTT.

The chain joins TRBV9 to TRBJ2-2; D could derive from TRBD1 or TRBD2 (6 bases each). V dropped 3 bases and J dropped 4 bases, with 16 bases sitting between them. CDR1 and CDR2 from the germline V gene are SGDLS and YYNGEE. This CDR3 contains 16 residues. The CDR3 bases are TGTGCCAGCAGCGCGCCTAGCGCCAGGGGCACCGGGGAGCTGTTTTTT. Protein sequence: CASSAPSARGTGELFF. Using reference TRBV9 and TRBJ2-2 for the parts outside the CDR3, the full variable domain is DSGVTQTPKHLITATGQRVTLRCSPRSGDLSVYWYQQSLDQGLQFLIQYYNGEERAKGNILERFSAQQFPDLHSELNLSSLELGDSALYFCASSAPSARGTGELFFGEGSRLTVL.

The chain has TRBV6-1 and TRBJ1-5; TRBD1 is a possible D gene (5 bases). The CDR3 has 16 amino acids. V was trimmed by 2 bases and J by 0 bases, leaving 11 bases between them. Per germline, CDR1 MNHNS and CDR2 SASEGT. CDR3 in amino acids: CASSERGGTSNQPQHF. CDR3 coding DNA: TGTGCCAGCAGTGAAAGGGGAGGGACTAGCAATCAGCCCCAGCATTTT.

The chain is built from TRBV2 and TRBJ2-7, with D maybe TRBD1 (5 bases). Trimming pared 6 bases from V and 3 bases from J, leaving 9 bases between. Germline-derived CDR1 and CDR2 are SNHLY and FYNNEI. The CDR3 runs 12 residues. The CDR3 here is CASRSGFYEQYF. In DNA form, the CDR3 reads TGTGCCAGCAGGTCAGGGTTCTACGAGCAGTACTTC.

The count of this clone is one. CDR3 sequence reads: CASSLRADDQPQHF. The CDR3 DNA reads TGTGCCAGCAGCTTGAGGGCAGACGATCAGCCCCAGCATTTT. This chain uses TRBV7-2 with TRBJ1-5; D not resolved. CDR1 and CDR2 (germline): SGHTA, FQGNSA. The CDR3 loop spans 14 amino acids. The V and J ends lost 3 bases and 5 bases respectively, with 11 bases between them.

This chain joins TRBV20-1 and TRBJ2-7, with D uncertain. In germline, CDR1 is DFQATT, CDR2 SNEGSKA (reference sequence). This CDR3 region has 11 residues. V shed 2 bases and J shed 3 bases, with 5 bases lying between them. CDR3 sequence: CSARNRYEQYF. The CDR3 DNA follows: TGCAGTGCTAGAAACCGCTACGAGCAGTACTTC.

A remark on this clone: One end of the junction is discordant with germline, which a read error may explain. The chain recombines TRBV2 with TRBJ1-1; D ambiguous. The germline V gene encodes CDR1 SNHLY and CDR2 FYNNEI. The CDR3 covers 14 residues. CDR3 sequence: CASREGLSGTEAFF. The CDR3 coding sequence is TGTGCCAGCAGGGAAGGGCTATCGGGCACTGAAGCTTTCTTT.

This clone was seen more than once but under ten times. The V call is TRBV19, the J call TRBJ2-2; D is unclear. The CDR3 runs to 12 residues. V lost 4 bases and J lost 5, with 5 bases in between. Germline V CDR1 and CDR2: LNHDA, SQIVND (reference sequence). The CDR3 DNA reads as TGTGCCAGTAGTACATTTACCGGGGAGCTGTTTTTT. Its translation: CASSTFTGELFF.

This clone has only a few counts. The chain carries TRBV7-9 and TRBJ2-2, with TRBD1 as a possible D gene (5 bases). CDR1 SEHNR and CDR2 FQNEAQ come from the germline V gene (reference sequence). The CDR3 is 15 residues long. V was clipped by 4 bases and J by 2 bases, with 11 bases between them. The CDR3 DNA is TGTGCCAGCAGCTCCCAGGACACAAACACCGGGGAGCTGTTTTTT. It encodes CASSSQDTNTGELFF. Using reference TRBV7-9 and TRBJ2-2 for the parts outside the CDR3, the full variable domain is DTGVSQNPRHKITKRGQNVTFRCDPISEHNRLYWYRQTLGQGPEFLTYFQNEAQLEKSRLLSDRFSAERPKGSFSTLEIQRTEQGDSAMYLCASSSQDTNTGELFFGEGSRLTVL.

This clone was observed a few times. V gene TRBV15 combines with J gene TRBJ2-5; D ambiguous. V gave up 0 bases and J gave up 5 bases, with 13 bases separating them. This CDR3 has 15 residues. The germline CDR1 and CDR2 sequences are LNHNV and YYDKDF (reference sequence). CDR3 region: CATSRDRTTWETQYF. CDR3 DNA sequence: TGTGCCACCAGCAGAGATCGGACCACCTGGGAGACCCAGTACTTC.

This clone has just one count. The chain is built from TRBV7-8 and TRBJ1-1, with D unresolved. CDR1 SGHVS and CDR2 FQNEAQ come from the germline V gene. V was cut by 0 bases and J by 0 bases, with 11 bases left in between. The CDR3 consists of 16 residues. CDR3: CASSLAPHFMNTEAFF. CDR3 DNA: TGTGCCAGCAGCTTAGCGCCCCACTTCATGAACACTGAAGCTTTCTTT.

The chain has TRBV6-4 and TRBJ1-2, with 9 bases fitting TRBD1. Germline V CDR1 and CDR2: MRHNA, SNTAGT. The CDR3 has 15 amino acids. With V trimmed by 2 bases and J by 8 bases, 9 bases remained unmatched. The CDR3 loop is CASSDEAGTGMGYTF. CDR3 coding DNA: TGTGCCAGCAGTGACGAGGCCGGGACAGGGATGGGCTACACCTTC.